The 2 T cell receptor beta chains in this list originate from one sample, sequenced in a study of a mutant IDH1 vaccine in newly diagnosed glioma. Regarding time point: week 11, during vaccination. The content of each vaccine dose was 300 ug of mutant IDH1 20-mer peptide, and topical imiquimod accompanied it. These receptors have no known antigen. Generated by immunoSEQ multiplex PCR, the TCRdb table keeps only in-frame clones and is missing some. The top ten hold 5.5% of the sample, which has some 130,000 clones, 80% seen once. The source material was PBMCs, sampled from a glioma patient whose treatment included an IDH1 peptide vaccine. These receptors were taken from a man aged 35-49 years with glioma.

The chain has TRBV7-9 and TRBJ2-5; a possible D gene is TRBD1 (6 bases). The V and J ends lost 2 bases and 5 bases respectively, with 15 bases between them. Germline V gene lookup returns CDR1 SEHNR and CDR2 FQNEAQ (reference sequence). This CDR3 region has 15 residues. The CDR3 is CASSLSLSGGETQYF. The CDR3, as DNA: TGTGCCAGCAGCTTATCCTTGAGTGGGGGCGAGACCCAGTACTTC.

V gene TRBV4-2 combines with J gene TRBJ2-4, with 9 bases identical to TRBD1. CDR3 length equals 17 residues. V lost 0 bases, J lost 6 bases, and 9 bases stayed unmatched. Per the germline V gene, CDR1 is LGHNA and CDR2 is YNFKEQ. CDR3: CASSQEASQGAGNIQYF. As DNA, the CDR3 is TGTGCCAGCAGCCAAGAAGCCTCACAGGGGGCGGGAAACATTCAGTACTTC.